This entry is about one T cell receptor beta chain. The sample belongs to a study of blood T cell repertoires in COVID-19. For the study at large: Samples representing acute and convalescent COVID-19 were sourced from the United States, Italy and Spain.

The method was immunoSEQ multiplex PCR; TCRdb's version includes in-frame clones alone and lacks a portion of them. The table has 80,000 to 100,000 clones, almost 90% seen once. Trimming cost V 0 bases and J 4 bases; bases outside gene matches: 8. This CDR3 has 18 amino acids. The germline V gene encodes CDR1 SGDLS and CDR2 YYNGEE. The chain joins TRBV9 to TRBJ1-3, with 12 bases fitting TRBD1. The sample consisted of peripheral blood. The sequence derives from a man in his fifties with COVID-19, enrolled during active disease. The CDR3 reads CASSVGDRGRVAGNTIYF. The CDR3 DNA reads TGTGCCAGCAGCGTAGGGGACAGGGGGCGCGTGGCCGGAAACACCATATATTTT.